This T cell receptor beta chain comes out of a study of blood T cell repertoires in COVID-19. Study at large: Sample material is recorded as cDNA or gDNA derived from T cells, B-cell-depleted T cells, or PBMCs.

This clone was detected only once. This CDR3 has 13 residues. V was clipped by 8 bases and J by 3 bases; unmatched bases: 7. Germline-derived CDR1 and CDR2 are SGHAT and FQNNGV. Cohorts were determined from participant-reported clinical history. Before being deemed recovered, Cohort 3 donors had two negative PCRs, clearance, or symptom resolution. As processed by the authors: Quantification of nucleated cells was approximated via reference gene primer amplification. Using immunoSEQ multiplex PCR, the repertoire was profiled, and TCRdb retains in-frame clones only, with some absent. D and trimming come from the DNA, and the V and J calls and clone size come from that table. The table has about 150,000 clones, about 80% seen once.

V and J are TRBV11-2 and TRBJ2-7; TRBD1 matches 7 bases. The clonotype was recovered from a man in his forties or fifties who had recovered from COVID-19. The specimen sequenced was PBMCs or T cells enriched from blood (not recorded which). DNA for the CDR3: TGTGCCAGCCGAGGGGACAGTCTCTACGAGCAGTACTTC. As protein: CASRGDSLYEQYF.